The present T cell receptor beta chain was sequenced within a study of identical twins. Everyone who gave samples was a healthy Caucasian. Germline lookup yields CDR1 SGHTA and CDR2 FQGNSA. V shed 0 bases and J shed 4 bases, with 6 bases lying between them. The CDR3 consists of 13 residues. TCRdb re-analysed the 5' RACE reads in MiXCR, keeping a single row per CDR3 protein. The sample has about 700,000 distinct CDR3 sequences, less than 10% seen once. This clonotype was picked up many times. This sample was also put to use in a study of yellow fever vaccine responses in identical twins.

The rearrangement joins TRBV7-2 to TRBJ1-2; D remains unclear. The receptor comes from a woman aged 18-30 years in good health. The specimen was PBMCs. CDR3 sequence reads: CASSLALGYGYTF. In nucleotides, the CDR3 is TGTGCCAGCAGCTTAGCGCTGGGCTATGGCTACACCTTC. The whole variable domain, remainder taken from reference TRBV7-2 and TRBJ1-2, is GAGVSQSPSNKVTEKGKDVELRCDPISGHTALYWYRQSLGQGLEFLIYFQGNSAPDKSGLPSDRFSAERTGGSVSTLTIQRTQQEDSAVYLCASSLALGYGYTFGSGTRLTVV.